This TCR beta chain was profiled in a study of OX40 agonist ivuxolimab in advanced cancers. Study information: In this trial design, patients received ivuxolimab intravenously at 0.01 to 10 mg/kg every 2 weeks.

The CDR3 is 10 residues long. Germline values: CDR1 MDHEN, CDR2 SYDVKM. V lost 8 bases to trimming and J lost 4 bases, with 6 bases between them. Only one count was recorded for this clone. This table comes from immunoSEQ multiplex PCR, and its TCRdb copy is limited to in-frame clones, with some not included. The sample contains 75,000 to 85,000 clones, around 90% of which appear only once. Specimen: CD4+ or CD8+ T cells sorted from blood, collected in a trial of the OX40 agonist ivuxolimab. This receptor was identified in an adult with an advanced solid tumor such as melanoma, head and neck, liver or kidney cancer. V gene TRBV28 combines with J gene TRBJ2-7; D is uncertain. This CDR3 is CASSTYEQYF. In DNA form, the CDR3 reads TGTGCCAGCTCCACGTACGAGCAGTACTTC.